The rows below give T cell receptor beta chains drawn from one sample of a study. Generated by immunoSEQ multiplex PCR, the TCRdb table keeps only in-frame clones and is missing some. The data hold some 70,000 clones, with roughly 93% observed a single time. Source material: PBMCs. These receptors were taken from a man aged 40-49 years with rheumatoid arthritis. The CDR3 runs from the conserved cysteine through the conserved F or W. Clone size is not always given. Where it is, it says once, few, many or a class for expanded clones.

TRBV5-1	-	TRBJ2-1	CASSPGHTTYNEQFF
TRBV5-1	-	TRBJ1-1	CASRVGVNTEAFF
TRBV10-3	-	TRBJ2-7	CAISEGTSGLSYEQYF
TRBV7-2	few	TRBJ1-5	CASSPHGTGREPQHF
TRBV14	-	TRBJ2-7	CASSQEEVYEQYF
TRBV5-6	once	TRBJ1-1	CASLRFNTEAFF
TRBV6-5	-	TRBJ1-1	CASSYKRNTEAFF
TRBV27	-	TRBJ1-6	CASSATTGGDNSPLHF
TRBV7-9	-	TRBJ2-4	CASSRRGAENIQYF
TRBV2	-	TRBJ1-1	CASRQGPGTEAFF
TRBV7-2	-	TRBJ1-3	CASSPTGRGDTIYF
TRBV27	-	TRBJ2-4	CASSFAQGARNIQYF
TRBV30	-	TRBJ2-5	CAWSGSEDDSQYF
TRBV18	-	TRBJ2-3	CASSQRITDTQYF
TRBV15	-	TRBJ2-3	CATSRDSGGKDTQYF
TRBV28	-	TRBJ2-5	CASRLGTSGVLTQYF
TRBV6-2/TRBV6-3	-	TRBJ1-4	CASSPTQGWTNEKLFF
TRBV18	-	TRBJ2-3	CASSEKITDTQYF
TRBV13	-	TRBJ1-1	CASIELGLRTEAFF
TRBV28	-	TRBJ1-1	CASSLRGREAFF
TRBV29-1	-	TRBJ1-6	CSVVDGSYNSPLHF
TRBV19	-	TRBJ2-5	CASSTGALQETQYF
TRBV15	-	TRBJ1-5	CATSQPLGQPQHF
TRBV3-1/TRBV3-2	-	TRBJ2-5	CASSQDSKTQYF
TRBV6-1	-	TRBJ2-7	CASSEFQGLGRRPLGEQYF
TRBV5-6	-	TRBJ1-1	CASSLTGTTLNTEAFF
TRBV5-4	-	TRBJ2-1	CASSRPPSGKPHEQFF
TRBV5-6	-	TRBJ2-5	CASSWGPQETQYF
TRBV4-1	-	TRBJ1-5	CASSQDIVRDQPQHF
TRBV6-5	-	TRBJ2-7	CAARTGGMEEQYF
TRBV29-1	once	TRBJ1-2	CSVERGAGGAGWYGYTF